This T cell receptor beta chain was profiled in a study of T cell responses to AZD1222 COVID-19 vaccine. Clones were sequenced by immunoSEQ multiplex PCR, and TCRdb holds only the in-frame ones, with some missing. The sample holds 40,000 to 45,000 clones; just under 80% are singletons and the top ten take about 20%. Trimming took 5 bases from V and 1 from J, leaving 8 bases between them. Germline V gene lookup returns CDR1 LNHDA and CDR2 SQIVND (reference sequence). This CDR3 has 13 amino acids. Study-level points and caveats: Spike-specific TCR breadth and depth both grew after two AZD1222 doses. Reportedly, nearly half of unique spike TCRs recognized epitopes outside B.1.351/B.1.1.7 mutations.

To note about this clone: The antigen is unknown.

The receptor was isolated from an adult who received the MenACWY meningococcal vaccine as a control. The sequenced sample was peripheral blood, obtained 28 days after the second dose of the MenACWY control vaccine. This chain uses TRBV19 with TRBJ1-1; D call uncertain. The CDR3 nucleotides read TGTGCCAGTAGTCGGGGTGCGAACACTGAAGCTTTCTTT. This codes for CASSRGANTEAFF. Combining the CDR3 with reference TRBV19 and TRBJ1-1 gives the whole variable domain DGGITQSPKYLFRKEGQNVTLSCEQNLNHDAMYWYRQDPGQGLRLIYYSQIVNDFQKGDIAEGYSVSREKKESFPLTVTSAQKNPTAFYLCASSRGANTEAFFGQGTRLTVV.